Listed below are T cell receptor beta chains from one sample, sequenced in a study of T cell changes during pregnancy in multiple sclerosis. The table came from immunoSEQ multiplex PCR; TCRdb's copy has only in-frame clones and leaves some out. The repertoire holds about 50,000 clones, with approximately 92% as singletons. This sample comprised CD4+ T cells from peripheral blood mononuclear cells, obtained in the third trimester of pregnancy. The receptors shown here come from a female donor with multiple sclerosis, enrolled in a pregnancy study. The CDR3 runs from the conserved cysteine through the conserved F or W. Expanded clones get a size class; other rows say once, few or many, or leave the size out.

clone size | V gene | CDR3 protein
- | TRBV19 | CASSMGTAGGTEAFF
- | TRBV2 | CASSFGLADTQYF
once | TRBV5-5 | CASSRLGGGYNEQFF
- | TRBV29-1 | CGQGSSTDTQYF
- | TRBV30 | CASGQGISRQYF
- | TRBV15 | CATSRGGAGAPGANVLTF
- | TRBV10-3 | CAISENEGAEAFF
- | TRBV30 | CAWSGLTNEKLFF
- | TRBV7-3 | CASSLETGGRGGTDTQYF
- | TRBV18 | CASSPASGQETQYF
- | TRBV6-1 | CASSEAGGGPGTDTQYF
- | TRBV4-3 | CASSQDPGVSNQPQHF
- | TRBV6-5 | CASSMTGNYEQYF
- | TRBV20-1 | CSAGAVETQYF
- | TRBV6-6 | CASTGEGSYNSPLHF
once | TRBV6-5 | CASSGPGQGTSPLHF
- | TRBV6-5 | CASSYSGTGNSPLHF
- | TRBV14 | CASRTTSGGSDTQYF
- | TRBV28 | CASSLYHPGPASNQPQHF
- | TRBV20-1 | CSARLVNEQFF
- | TRBV5-4 | CASSSDRLSGANVLTF
- | TRBV15 | CATSRGSGSQPQHF
- | TRBV7-2 | CASSLGGQGPSTNSPLHF
- | TRBV6-5 | CASSRQGALNTEAFF
- | TRBV7-2 | CASSSGAGMKETQYF
- | TRBV19 | CASSIDVLNYGYTF
- | TRBV5-1 | CASSLGGTSGNEQFF
- | TRBV6-5 | CASSTTGVAFF
- | TRBV19 | CASSMKSGAQGQYF
- | TRBV19 | CASTLGGPGELFF
- | TRBV30 | CAWKPGANVLTF
- | TRBV19 | CASSSKKQMNTGELFF
- | TRBV4-3 | CASSQAQLGDEQYF